These 21 T cell receptor beta chains share one sample of origin, sequenced in a study of cytomegalovirus exposure and HLA in healthy donors. The PCR used 60 Vbeta and 13 Jbeta primers. Assay used: immunoSEQ multiplex PCR; TCRdb lists only in-frame clones, some missing. The repertoire holds about 140,000 clones, with around 80% as singletons. The sequenced material came from PBMCs. The receptors originated from a male donor in good health and CMV-seropositive.

CDR3 sequence reads: CASSPLSRDYEQYF. Here the CDR3 DNA reads TGCGCCAGCAGCCCCCTGAGTCGCGACTACGAGCAGTACTTC. The rearrangement links TRBV4-1 to TRBJ2-7; D is undetermined. Trimming stripped 4 bases from V and 3 bases from J, with 13 bases between. The CDR3 length is 14 residues. Germline lookup yields CDR1 MGHRA and CDR2 YSYEKL.

V usage is TRBV6-5 and J usage is TRBJ2-2, with D tentatively TRBD2 (6 bases). The CDR3 length is 15 residues. Trimming removed 4 bases from V and 0 bases from J, with 9 bases in between. Germline V lookup: CDR1 MNHEY, CDR2 SVGAGI. The CDR3 bases are TGTGCCAGCAGTTGGGAGGACACGAACACCGGGGAGCTGTTTTTT. Amino acid sequence: CASSWEDTNTGELFF.

The chain has TRBV10-3 and TRBJ1-1; TRBD1 matches at 9 bases. Germline V CDR1 and CDR2: ENHRY, SYGVKD. J was trimmed by 5 bases and V by 6 bases; bases with no gene match: 7. The CDR3 totals 14 residues. In DNA form, the CDR3 reads TGTGCCATCAGCGAACAGGGGGCTTATACTGAAGCTTTCTTT. Protein product: CAISEQGAYTEAFF.

The V and J genes are TRBV5-1 and TRBJ1-6; 8 bases map to TRBD1. Germline V gene data show CDR1 as SGHRS and CDR2 as YFSETQ. The CDR3 consists of 16 residues. V shed 4 bases and J 5 bases; nucleotides not matched to a gene: 8. The CDR3 here is CASSLIPGQDNSPLHF. The CDR3 DNA reads as TGCGCCAGCAGCCTAATTCCGGGACAGGATAATTCACCCCTCCACTTT.

The genes are TRBV27 and TRBJ2-5; 11 bases match TRBD2. The germline V gene has CDR1 MNHEY and CDR2 SMNVEV (reference sequence). The V and J ends lost 0 bases and 3 bases, in that order; junction bases with no gene match: 12. The CDR3 contains 19 residues. CDR3 sequence: CASSLSLAGGHEVKETQYF. CDR3 in DNA: TGTGCCAGCAGTTTATCCTTAGCGGGGGGGCATGAAGTGAAAGAGACCCAGTACTTC.

This chain links TRBV6-4 with TRBJ2-2; D is perhaps TRBD2 (6 bases). The CDR3 length is 16 residues. The germline V gene encodes CDR1 MRHNA and CDR2 SNTAGT. V lost 2 bases and J 3 bases, leaving 13 bases between the germline ends. CDR3 sequence: CASSDKPGEDTGELFF. The CDR3 nucleotides read TGTGCCAGCAGTGACAAGCCGGGGGAGGACACCGGGGAGCTGTTTTTT.

The chain employs TRBV6-4 and TRBJ2-1, with TRBD1 matching over 10 bases. J lost 8 bases, V lost 5 bases, and 9 bases had no gene match. CDR3 length equals 15 residues. Germline-derived CDR1 and CDR2 are MRHNA and SNTAGT. The CDR3 spells CASSPDRTGGDEQFF. In DNA, the CDR3 is TGTGCCAGCAGTCCGGACAGGACAGGGGGAGATGAGCAGTTCTTC.

The genes are TRBV5-8 and TRBJ2-1; TRBD2 might be the D (6 bases). Trimming shortened V by 3 bases and J by 0 bases, and 10 bases separated the two germline ends. Germline values: CDR1 SGHTS, CDR2 YDEGEE. This CDR3 is built from 15 residues. The CDR3 reads CASSSGTVSYNEQFF. CDR3 in DNA: TGTGCCAGCAGCTCCGGGACTGTCTCCTACAATGAGCAGTTCTTC. The full variable domain, rest sourced from reference TRBV5-8 and TRBJ2-1, is EAGVTQSPTHLIKTRGQQATLRCSPISGHTSVYWYQQALGLGLQFLLWYDEGEERNRGNFPPRFSGRQFPNYSSELNVNALELEDSALYLCASSSGTVSYNEQFFGPGTRLTVL.

The chain is built from TRBV7-8 and TRBJ1-4; TRBD1 is a possible D gene (6 bases). Deletions cut 1 base from V and 10 bases from J, with 10 bases between. The CDR3 has 13 amino acids. The germline V gene has CDR1 SGHVS and CDR2 FQNEAQ. CDR3 sequence: CASSLEQGVKLFF. In nucleotides, the CDR3 is TGTGCCAGCAGCTTAGAACAGGGCGTAAAACTGTTTTTT.

This chain connects TRBV27 to TRBJ2-2, with 9 positions matching TRBD1. CDR3 length equals 16 residues. J lost 3 bases, V lost 0 bases, and 2 bases had no gene match. CDR1 is MNHEY, CDR2 SMNVEV, per germline (reference sequence). CDR3 in amino acids: CASSLSTGGYTGELFF. CDR3 sequence (DNA): TGTGCCAGCAGTTTATCGACAGGGGGGTACACCGGGGAGCTGTTTTTT.

The chain couples TRBV28 to TRBJ2-5; D uncertain. Trimming removed 5 bases at V and 2 bases at J, with 12 bases between. The CDR3 runs to 14 residues. Germline values: CDR1 MDHEN, CDR2 SYDVKM. CDR3 in amino acids: CASSQTQVQETQYF. As DNA, the CDR3 is TGTGCCAGCAGTCAAACCCAGGTACAAGAGACCCAGTACTTC.

The V and J genes are TRBV27 and TRBJ2-7; possible D gene TRBD1, 6 bases. This CDR3 is 14 amino acids long. Trimming stripped 8 bases from V and 3 bases from J, with 17 bases between. The germline gives CDR1 MNHEY, CDR2 SMNVEV (reference sequence). The CDR3 region is CASAKWTVIYEQYF. In DNA, the CDR3 is TGTGCCAGCGCAAAATGGACAGTGATCTACGAGCAGTACTTC.

This clone was found a few times. V and J are TRBV9 and TRBJ2-1, with 7 bases identical to TRBD2. V was clipped by 2 bases and J by 2 bases; unmatched bases: 4. There are 15 residues in the CDR3. Germline V gene lookup returns CDR1 SGDLS and CDR2 YYNGEE. Here the CDR3 reads CASSVRSGPYNEQFF. DNA for the CDR3: TGTGCCAGCAGCGTGCGTAGCGGGCCCTACAATGAGCAGTTCTTC. Looking up the rest from reference TRBV9 and TRBJ2-1 gives the full variable domain: DSGVTQTPKHLITATGQRVTLRCSPRSGDLSVYWYQQSLDQGLQFLIQYYNGEERAKGNILERFSAQQFPDLHSELNLSSLELGDSALYFCASSVRSGPYNEQFFGPGTRLTVL.

The chain uses TRBV7-8 and TRBJ1-4; D not certain. Germline lookup yields CDR1 SGHVS and CDR2 FQNEAQ. V lost 5 bases and J lost 0, with 10 bases in between. This CDR3 has 15 residues. As DNA, the CDR3 is TGTGCCAGCAGCCCCTCAGGAACAACTAATGAAAAACTGTTTTTT. Its translation is CASSPSGTTNEKLFF.

V gene TRBV19 combines with J gene TRBJ2-4; the D gene is possibly TRBD2 (6 bases). The CDR3 loop spans 16 amino acids. Germline V gene data show CDR1 as LNHDA and CDR2 as SQIVND (reference sequence). Trimming stripped 3 bases from V and 1 base from J, with 13 bases between. In nucleotides, the CDR3 is TGTGCCAGTAGTATGCGGCCCGGGGGTGCCAAAAACATTCAGTACTTC. Its protein is CASSMRPGGAKNIQYF. Variable domain in full (rest from reference TRBV19 and TRBJ2-4): DGGITQSPKYLFRKEGQNVTLSCEQNLNHDAMYWYRQDPGQGLRLIYYSQIVNDFQKGDIAEGYSVSREKKESFPLTVTSAQKNPTAFYLCASSMRPGGAKNIQYFGAGTRLSVL.

The rearrangement uses TRBV5-6 and TRBJ2-2; D call uncertain. The CDR3 covers 13 residues. Germline V CDR1 and CDR2: SGHDT, YYEEEE. Trimming removed 0 bases at V and 4 bases at J, with 4 bases between. CDR3 in amino acids: CASSLDSTGELFF. CDR3 nucleotides: TGTGCCAGCAGCTTGGACAGCACCGGGGAGCTGTTTTTT.

The chain combines TRBV19 with TRBJ2-7; 9 bases are shared with TRBD1. Trimming cost V 6 bases and J 1 base; bases outside gene matches: 4. Germline V CDR1 and CDR2: LNHDA, SQIVND (reference sequence). This CDR3 spans 14 amino acids. CDR3 in DNA: TGTGCCAGTAGCTCCGGGACAGGGTCCTACGAGCAGTACTTC. This codes for CASSSGTGSYEQYF.

The rearrangement joins TRBV11-3 to TRBJ2-3; TRBD2 matches 7 bases. The CDR3 is 16 residues long. Germline trimming cut 1 base from V and 4 bases from J; bases unmatched to any gene: 8. Germline CDR1 and CDR2: SGHNT and YENEEA. Here the CDR3 reads CASSLGAREKPDTQYF. CDR3 sequence (DNA): TGTGCCAGCAGCTTAGGAGCGCGGGAGAAGCCAGATACGCAGTATTTT.

This clone was observed a handful of times. This rearrangement joins TRBV4-3 to TRBJ2-7; a weak D match, TRBD1 (5 bases). V gave up 0 bases and J gave up 2 bases, with 5 bases separating them. This CDR3 spans 13 amino acids. Germline V gene data show CDR1 as LGHNA and CDR2 as YSLEER. CDR3: CASSQDRAYEQYF. Written as DNA, the CDR3 is TGCGCCAGCAGCCAAGACAGGGCCTACGAGCAGTACTTC.

V gene TRBV5-1 combines with J gene TRBJ2-1; 12 bases align to TRBD2. CDR3 size: 17 residues. The V segment lost 4 bases and the J segment 6 bases; nucleotides outside the gene matches: 11. Germline CDR1 and CDR2: SGHRS and YFSETQ. CDR3 nucleotides: TGCGCCAGCAGCACCCGGACTAGCGGGGACCTCTTCAATGAGCAGTTCTTC. It translates to CASSTRTSGDLFNEQFF.

This clone was counted a single time. In nucleotides, the CDR3 is TGTGCCAGCAATAAACAGGGGCTGGGAAACTATGGCTACACCTTC. Amino acid sequence: CASNKQGLGNYGYTF. The chain recombines TRBV6-5 with TRBJ1-2; 7 nucleotides agree with TRBD1. The CDR3 sequence is 15 residues long. The ends lost 7 bases at V and 2 bases at J; junction bases unmatched: 10. Germline-derived CDR1 and CDR2 are MNHEY and SVGAGI.